Described below is a single T cell receptor (beta chain) sequence and its context. The antigen it recognizes is unknown. Nothing much larger sits one base from this clone, and base qualities are not available. Genomic DNA was isolated from the sorted cells so that the TCRbeta CDR3 region could be sequenced. TCRbeta CDR3 regions were sequenced using the immunoSEQ Assay. This immuneACCESS table, as held by TCRdb, lists in-frame sequences with V and J called but not all clones. Of the missing ones, under half trace to an unresolved V gene in checked studies; the others have no known cause. Here the sample has 50,000 or so clones; 70% to 90% occur a single time. The ten biggest clones cover 14% of the sample. Based on the germline V gene, the CDR1 and CDR2 sequences are MGHRA and YSYEKL. The CDR3 holds 15 amino acids from the cysteine to the phenylalanine. This entry keeps only the CDR3 DNA: 45 bases, framed from base 1. The V end loses 0 bases and the J end loses 0 bases, and a stretch of 6 bases separates them.

Patients with autoimmune disease history or receiving systemic immunosuppression were excluded from the trial. In every dose cohort, peripheral blood was drawn for TCR sequencing at baseline, cycle 4 day 1, and cycle 7 day 1. Samples came from an open-label, multicenter, first-in-human phase I dose-escalation trial of ivuxolimab. Adults with locally advanced or metastatic head and neck squamous cell, hepatocellular, melanoma or renal cell carcinoma were enrolled in the trial. Before TCR sequencing, CD4+ and CD8+ T cells were separately sorted from peripheral blood. This entry comes from a study of OX40 agonist ivuxolimab in advanced cancers. Study-wide context: Ivuxolimab, which targeted the costimulatory receptor OX40 (CD134), was an agonistic, fully human IgG2 monoclonal antibody. Intravenous ivuxolimab was administered to patients every 2 weeks at six dose levels: 0.01, 0.1, 0.3, 1.5, 3 and 10 mg/kg. Of the approximately 50 dose-escalation patients, hepatocellular carcinoma was present in around 20, melanoma in roughly 15, renal cell carcinoma in 9 and head and neck cancer in 9. In the dose-escalation cohort, roughly four fifths of patients were male, and the mean age was approximately 60 years, with a range of roughly 23 to 85. Patients were allowed to have had prior anti-PD-1, anti-PD-L1 or anti-CTLA-4 therapy, and more than 35% of the dose-escalation patients had been treated with checkpoint inhibitors. Partial responses were achieved by three dose-escalation patients, of whom one had hepatocellular carcinoma and two had cutaneous melanoma. The purpose of peripheral TCRbeta sequencing was to test whether ivuxolimab changed TCR sequence diversity and led to clonal T-cell expansion. The paper reports the monotherapy dose-escalation portion (N = 52 patients) of the phase I ivuxolimab trial.

Points the paper makes about the study in general: The antigen specificity of the peripheral T cells that underwent clonal expansion was not determined. Low levels of normalized T-cell clonal expansion were also seen in some nonresponding patients. After ivuxolimab, more expanded clones were found on average in CD8+ T cells than in CD4+ T cells. At doses of 0.1 to 3.0 mg/kg, clonal expansion of both CD4+ and CD8+ T cells in blood was seen between baseline and week 6. In the 0.1-3.0 mg/kg groups, partial responders were among the patients with the lowest normalized peripheral clonal expansion, particularly in CD8+ T cells.

The receptor comes from an adult with an advanced solid tumor such as melanoma, head and neck, liver or kidney cancer. The chain employs TRBV4-1 and TRBJ1-3, with an unclear D gene assignment. The sample in question was CD4+ or CD8+ T cells sorted from blood, obtained in a trial of the OX40 agonist ivuxolimab. In nucleotides, the sequence is TGCGCCAGCAGCCAAGATCGAGTCTCTGGAAACACCATATATTTT. Translated, this gives CASSQDRVSGNTIYF.